This TCR beta chain is from a study of CD8+CD57+ T cells in acquired aplastic anemia. Study background: Yields of DNA that came from sorted CD4+ and CD8+ cells averaged 3.2 ug.

General study points: Comparison of patients with controls identified around 28 shared CD8+ CDR3 sequences. In CD8+ cells, Simpson's diversity showed no significant difference between patients and controls.

TCR beta VDJ combinations and CDR3 sequences were profiled from genomic DNA. Using its own MiXCR run on the reads, TCRdb lists one record per CDR3 protein. The data show under 150,000 distinct CDR3 sequences, 35% to 50% seen once. The V gene end was trimmed by 2 bases and the J gene end by 4 bases; junction bases not matched to a gene: 19. The CDR3 runs 20 residues. This clonotype has at least ten counts. Its specificity is unknown. This rearrangement joins TRBV12-3 or TRBV12-4 to TRBJ2-7; 11 bases agree with TRBD2. The TCR sequence derives from a human donor in good health, serving as a control. The specimen was sorted CD4+, CD8+, or CD8+CD57+ T cells (not recorded which) from PBMCs. CDR3 nucleotide sequence: TGTGCCAGCAGTTTAAACCCGTGGGGACTAGCGGAGTTATACGGTTACGAGCAGTACTTC. As protein: CASSLNPWGLAELYGYEQYF.